The rows below give T cell receptor beta chains drawn from one sample of a study of T cell repertoires in cytomegalovirus infection. MiXCR, applied by TCRdb to the reads, yields one record per CDR3 protein. Of roughly 76,000 distinct CDR3 sequences listed, more than 3.5% are singletons. Sequencing was performed on PBMCs. The receptor set was obtained from a human donor in good health (CMV status not recorded). Some clones in this sample may be carry-over from other donors' samples. CDR3s include the opening cysteine and the closing phenylalanine or tryptophan. A D gene is named only where the DNA matches it firmly. Where a row states a size, it is once, few, many or the class of an expanded clone; other rows omit it.

V gene	J gene	clone size	D gene	CDR3 protein	CDR3 DNA
TRBV5-4	TRBJ2-5	many	NA	CASSPKGGRYQETQYF	TGTGCCAGCAGCCCCAAGGGCGGAAGGTACCAAGAGACCCAGTACTTC
TRBV5-1	TRBJ2-3	many	TRBD2	CASSSSGLETDTQYF	TGCGCCAGCAGCTCGTCGGGACTAGAGACAGATACGCAGTATTTT
TRBV29-1	TRBJ1-2	many	NA	CSVEGGEDGYTF	TGCAGCGTTGAGGGAGGGGAGGATGGCTACACCTTC
TRBV28	TRBJ2-1	many	NA	CASSRVMEQFF	TGTGCCAGCAGTAGGGTCATGGAGCAGTTCTTC
TRBV29-1	TRBJ2-4	few	NA	CSVEWPGKNHIQYF	TGCAGCGTTGAATGGCCAGGAAAGAACCACATTCAGTACTTC
TRBV3-1	TRBJ2-1	many	TRBD2	CASSLIAGNNEQFF	TGTGCCAGCAGCTTAATAGCGGGGAACAATGAGCAGTTCTTC
TRBV2	TRBJ1-2	many	NA	CASNAESYGYTF	TGTGCCAGCAATGCAGAGAGCTATGGCTACACCTTC
TRBV11-1	TRBJ2-2	NA	NA	CPSSLGRLAGPGELFF	TGTCCCAGCAGCTTAGGTCGCCTAGCAGGCCCCGGGGAGCTGTTTTTT
TRBV7-2	TRBJ1-2	many	NA	CASSYPGGGAWGYGYTF	TGTGCCAGCAGCTATCCCGGGGGAGGGGCCTGGGGCTATGGCTACACCTTC
TRBV7-8	TRBJ2-5	few	TRBD1	CASSLSRGTGKETQYF	TGTGCCAGCAGCTTAAGCCGGGGGACAGGGAAAGAGACCCAGTACTTC
TRBV7-2	TRBJ2-2	many	NA	CASSSGITGELFF	TGTGCCAGCAGCTCAGGGATCACCGGGGAGCTGTTTTTT
TRBV5-4	TRBJ1-6	many	NA	CASSLGQADNSPLHF	TGTGCCAGCAGCTTGGGACAGGCCGATAATTCACCCCTCCACTTT
TRBV11-3	TRBJ1-1	many	NA	CASSLGRGTEAFF	TGTGCCAGCAGCTTAGGCAGGGGCACTGAAGCTTTCTTT
TRBV7-8	TRBJ1-2	medium-sized	NA	CASSLLRGINYGYTF	TGTGCCAGCAGCTTACTAAGAGGGATTAACTATGGCTACACCTTC
TRBV6-2/TRBV6-3	TRBJ2-7	many	NA	CASSYRGEQYF	TGTGCCAGCAGTTACAGGGGCGAGCAGTACTTC
TRBV30	TRBJ2-1	many	NA	CAWSVGDLSYNEQFF	TGTGCCTGGAGTGTTGGAGACCTCTCCTACAATGAGCAGTTCTTC
TRBV19	TRBJ2-1	many	TRBD1	CASSIGTGGYNEQFF	TGTGCCAGTAGTATAGGGACAGGGGGCTACAATGAGCAGTTCTTC